This T cell receptor beta chain is drawn from a study of CD8 T cells in Susac syndrome. CDR1 and CDR2 (germline): MNHNY, SVGAGI (reference sequence). Trimming took off 7 bases at V and 6 bases at J, with 16 bases between the two ends. The CDR3 is 14 residues long. The healthy controls were matched to patients by age and sex. Negative isolation was used for CD8+ and CD4+ T cells and FACS enrichment for TEMRA cells. An amount of RNA that ranged from roughly 0.5 to 1 ug was reverse transcribed with random hexamers. It was immunoSEQ multiplex PCR that amplified TCR beta CDR3 across 54 Vbeta and 13 Jbeta. A single record per CDR3 protein comes from TCRdb applying MiXCR to the immunoSEQ multiplex PCR reads. The table lists 150,000 to 200,000 distinct CDR3 sequences, under 95% of them singletons.

What was sequenced was CD4+ T cells from PBMCs. This chain joins TRBV6-6 and TRBJ1-5; D gene unclear. This TCR was recovered from a human donor in good health. As DNA, the CDR3 is TGTGCCAGCATCCTTAAGTTGGAGGTTCAGCCCCAGCATTTT. Its protein is CASILKLEVQPQHF.